The present entry profiles one TCR beta chain with its context. This entry belongs to a study of blood T cell repertoires in COVID-19. About the study: Sources were T cells, B-cell-depleted T cells, or PBMCs; the material itself was cDNA or gDNA.

In the authors' methods: Estimation of nucleated cell counts was performed using reference gene primer amplification. Generated by immunoSEQ multiplex PCR, the TCRdb table keeps only in-frame clones and is missing some. That table gives V, J and clone size, and the DNA gave D and trimming. The profile shows roughly 20,000 clones, around 83% of them singletons. This receptor was obtained from a human donor in a cohort sampled during active COVID-19. The specimen sequenced was peripheral blood.

The CDR3 nucleotides are TGTGCCAGCAGTGTGGACAATTTTGCGAACACTGAAGCTTTCTTT. It is translated as CASSVDNFANTEAFF. The chain employs TRBV2 and TRBJ1-1, with a possible D match to TRBD1 (5 bases). The length of the CDR3 is 15 residues. V lost 4 bases and J 1 base, leaving 13 bases between the germline ends. The germline V gene has CDR1 SNHLY and CDR2 FYNNEI.